This T cell receptor (beta chain) was sequenced during a study of blood T cell repertoires in COVID-19. The germline V gene has CDR1 ENHRY and CDR2 SYGVKD. This CDR3 has 12 residues. V dropped 6 bases and J dropped 4 bases, with 9 bases sitting between them. Produced via immunoSEQ multiplex PCR; TCRdb's table is partial and in-frame only. The sample lists about 400,000 clones, over 75% seen once, with 2.5% to 3% in the top ten. The chain employs TRBV10-3 and TRBJ1-1; D is unresolved. The sequence came from a woman aged 25 to 39 who had recovered from COVID-19. Sequencing was carried out using PBMCs or T cells enriched from blood (not recorded which). CDR3 protein: CAIRREGTEAFF. The CDR3 DNA follows: TGTGCCATCAGGAGAGAGGGCACTGAAGCTTTCTTT.